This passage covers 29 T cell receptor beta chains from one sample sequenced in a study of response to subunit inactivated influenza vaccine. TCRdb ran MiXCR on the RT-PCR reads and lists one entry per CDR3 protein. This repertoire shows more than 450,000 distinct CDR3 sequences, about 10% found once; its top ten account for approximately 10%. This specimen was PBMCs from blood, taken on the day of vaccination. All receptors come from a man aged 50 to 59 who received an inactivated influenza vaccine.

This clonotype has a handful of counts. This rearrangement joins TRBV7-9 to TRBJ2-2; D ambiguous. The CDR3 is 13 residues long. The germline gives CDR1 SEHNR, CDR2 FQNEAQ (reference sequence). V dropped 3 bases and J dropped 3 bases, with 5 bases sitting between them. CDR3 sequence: CASSLSDTGELFF. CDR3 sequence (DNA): TGTGCCAGCAGCTTGTCGGACACCGGGGAGCTGTTTTTT. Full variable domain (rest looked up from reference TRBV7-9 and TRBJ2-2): DTGVSQNPRHKITKRGQNVTFRCDPISEHNRLYWYRQTLGQGPEFLTYFQNEAQLEKSRLLSDRFSAERPKGSFSTLEIQRTEQGDSAMYLCASSLSDTGELFFGEGSRLTVL.

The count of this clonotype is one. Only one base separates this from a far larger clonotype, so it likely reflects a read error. DNA of the CDR3: TGTGCCAGCATCCTCTCTGGAAACACCATATATTTT. Its protein is CASILSGNTIYF. The gene calls are TRBV7-9 and TRBJ1-3; no clear D. V was trimmed by 7 bases and J by 0 bases, leaving 4 bases between them. Germline V gives CDR1 SEHNR, CDR2 FQNEAQ (reference sequence). The CDR3 is made up of 12 amino acids.

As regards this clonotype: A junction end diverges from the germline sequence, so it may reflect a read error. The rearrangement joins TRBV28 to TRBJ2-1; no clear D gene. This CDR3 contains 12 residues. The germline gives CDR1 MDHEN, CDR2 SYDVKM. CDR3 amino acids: CASSSLYNEQIF. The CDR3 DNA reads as TGTGCCAGCAGTTCTCTCTACAATGAGCAGATCTTC.

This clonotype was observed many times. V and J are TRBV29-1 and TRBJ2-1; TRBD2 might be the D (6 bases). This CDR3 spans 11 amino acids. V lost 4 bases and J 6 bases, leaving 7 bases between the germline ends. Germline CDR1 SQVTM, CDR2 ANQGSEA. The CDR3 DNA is TGCAGCGTTGCAGCGGGCAATGAGCAGTTCTTC. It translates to CSVAAGNEQFF.

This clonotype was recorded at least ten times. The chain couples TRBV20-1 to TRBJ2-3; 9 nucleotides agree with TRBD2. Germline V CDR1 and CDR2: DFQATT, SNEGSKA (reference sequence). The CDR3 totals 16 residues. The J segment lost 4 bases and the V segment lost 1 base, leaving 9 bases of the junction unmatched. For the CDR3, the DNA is TGCAGTGCTAGAGCGGCGGGAGGGATGGCGGCAGATACGCAGTATTTT. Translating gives CSARAAGGMAADTQYF.

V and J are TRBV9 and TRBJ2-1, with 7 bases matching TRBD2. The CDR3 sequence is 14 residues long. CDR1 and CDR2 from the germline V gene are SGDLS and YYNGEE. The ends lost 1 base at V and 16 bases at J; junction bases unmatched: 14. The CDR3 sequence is CASSVIGGSPSQFF. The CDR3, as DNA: TGTGCCAGCAGCGTAATAGGCGGGAGCCCTTCCCAATTCTTC.

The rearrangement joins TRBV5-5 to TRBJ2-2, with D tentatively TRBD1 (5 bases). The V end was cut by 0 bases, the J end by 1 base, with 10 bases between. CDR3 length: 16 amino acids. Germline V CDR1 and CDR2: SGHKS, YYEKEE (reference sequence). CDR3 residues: CASSLGQLKNTGELFF. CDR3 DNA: TGTGCCAGCAGCTTGGGACAGCTCAAGAACACCGGGGAGCTGTTTTTT.

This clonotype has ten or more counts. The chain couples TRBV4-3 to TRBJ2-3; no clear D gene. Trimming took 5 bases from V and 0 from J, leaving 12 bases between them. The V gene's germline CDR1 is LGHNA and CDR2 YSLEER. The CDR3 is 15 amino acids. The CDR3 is CASSTDLTSTDTQYF. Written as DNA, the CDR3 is TGCGCCAGCAGCACAGACCTAACTAGCACAGATACGCAGTATTTT.

Here the CDR3 reads CAWSVLGTVPGELFF. The CDR3 DNA follows: TGTGCCTGGAGTGTACTGGGGACAGTCCCCGGGGAGCTGTTTTTT. The rearrangement uses TRBV30 and TRBJ2-2, with 7 positions matching TRBD1. Germline V gene data show CDR1 as GTSNPN and CDR2 as SVGIG (reference sequence). The CDR3 totals 15 residues. J lost 6 bases, V lost 0 bases, and 7 bases had no gene match.

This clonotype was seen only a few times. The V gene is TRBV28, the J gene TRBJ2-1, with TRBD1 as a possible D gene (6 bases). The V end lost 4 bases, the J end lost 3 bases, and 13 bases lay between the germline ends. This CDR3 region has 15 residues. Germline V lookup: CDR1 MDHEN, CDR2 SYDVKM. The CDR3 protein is CASSSLPDSYNEQFF. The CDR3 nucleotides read TGTGCCAGCAGTTCCCTCCCGGACAGCTACAATGAGCAGTTCTTC. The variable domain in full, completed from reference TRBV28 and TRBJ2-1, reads DVKVTQSSRYLVKRTGEKVFLECVQDMDHENMFWYRQDPGLGLRLIYFSYDVKMKEKGDIPEGYSVSREKKERFSLILESASTNQTSMYLCASSSLPDSYNEQFFGPGTRLTVL.

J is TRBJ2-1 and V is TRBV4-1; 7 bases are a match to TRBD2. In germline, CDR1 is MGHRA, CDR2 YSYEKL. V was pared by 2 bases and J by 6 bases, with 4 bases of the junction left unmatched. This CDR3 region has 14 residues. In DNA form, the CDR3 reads TGCGCCAGCAGCCAACCACTAGCGCGCAATGAGCAGTTCTTC. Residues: CASSQPLARNEQFF.

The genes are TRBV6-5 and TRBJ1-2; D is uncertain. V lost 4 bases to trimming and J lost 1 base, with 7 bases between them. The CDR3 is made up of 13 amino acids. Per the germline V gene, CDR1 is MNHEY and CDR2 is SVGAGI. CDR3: CASSFGSNYGYTF. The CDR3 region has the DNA TGTGCCAGCAGTTTTGGGAGTAACTATGGCTACACCTTC.

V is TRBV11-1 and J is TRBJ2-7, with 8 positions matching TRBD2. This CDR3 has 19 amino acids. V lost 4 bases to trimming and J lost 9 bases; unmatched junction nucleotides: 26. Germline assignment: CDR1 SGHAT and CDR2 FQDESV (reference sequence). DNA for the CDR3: TGTGCCAGCAGCTCACTCGGTGGCCGGGGGCGAGCGGGAGTTTCTATGCAGTACTTC. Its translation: CASSSLGGRGRAGVSMQYF.

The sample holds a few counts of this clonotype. The CDR3, as DNA: TGTGCCAGTTGCCGGGACACTAACGTGGAGCAGTACTTC. This translates into CASCRDTNVEQYF. This chain uses TRBV12-3 or TRBV12-4 with TRBJ2-7; tentative D call: TRBD1 (6 bases). The V end was cut by 9 bases, the J end by 7 bases, with 19 bases between. The CDR3 sequence is 13 residues long.

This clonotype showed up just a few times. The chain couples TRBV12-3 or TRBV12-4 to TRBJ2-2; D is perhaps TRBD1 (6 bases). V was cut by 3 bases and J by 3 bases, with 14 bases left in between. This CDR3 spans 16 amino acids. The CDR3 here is CASSFTGNWDTGELFF. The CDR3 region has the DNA TGTGCCAGCAGTTTTACAGGGAATTGGGACACCGGGGAGCTGTTTTTT.

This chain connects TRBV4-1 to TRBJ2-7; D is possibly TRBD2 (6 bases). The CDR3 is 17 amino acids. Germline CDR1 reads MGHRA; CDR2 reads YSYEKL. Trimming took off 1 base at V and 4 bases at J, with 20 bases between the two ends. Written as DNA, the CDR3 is TGCGCCAGCAGCCAAGGATCGGGCGGGGTGCTACAATACGAGCAGTACTTC. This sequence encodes CASSQGSGGVLQYEQYF.

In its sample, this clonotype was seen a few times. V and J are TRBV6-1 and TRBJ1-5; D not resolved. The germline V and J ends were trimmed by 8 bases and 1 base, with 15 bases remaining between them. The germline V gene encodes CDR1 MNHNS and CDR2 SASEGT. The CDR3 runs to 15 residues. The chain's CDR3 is CASPSTEQSNQPQHF. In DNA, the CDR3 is TGTGCCAGCCCCTCCACCGAACAAAGCAATCAGCCCCAGCATTTT.

CDR3 bases: TGTGCCAGCAGTTCTTGGGGGGGCAGAACCTACAATGAGCAGTTCTTC. Encoded protein: CASSSWGGRTYNEQFF. The chain is built from TRBV5-6 and TRBJ2-1; tentative D call: TRBD2 (7 bases). Trimming left V 5 bases short and J 2 bases short, with 17 bases between. This CDR3 has 16 residues. Germline V lookup: CDR1 SGHDT, CDR2 YYEEEE.

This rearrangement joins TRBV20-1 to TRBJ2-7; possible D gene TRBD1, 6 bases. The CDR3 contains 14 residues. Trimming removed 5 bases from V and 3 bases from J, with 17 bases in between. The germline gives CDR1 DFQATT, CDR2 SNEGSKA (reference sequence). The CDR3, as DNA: TGCAGTGCTTACAGGGATCCTGTATACTACGAGCAGTACTTC. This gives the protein CSAYRDPVYYEQYF.

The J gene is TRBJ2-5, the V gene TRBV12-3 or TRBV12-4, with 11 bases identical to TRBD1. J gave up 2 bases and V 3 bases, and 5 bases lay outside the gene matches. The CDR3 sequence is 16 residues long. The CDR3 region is CASSFGTGGRQETQYF. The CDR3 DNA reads TGTGCCAGCAGTTTTGGGACAGGGGGAAGGCAAGAGACCCAGTACTTC.

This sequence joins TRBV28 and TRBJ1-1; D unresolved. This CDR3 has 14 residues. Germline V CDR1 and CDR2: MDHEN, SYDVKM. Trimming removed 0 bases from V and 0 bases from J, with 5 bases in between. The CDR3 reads CASSLWPVNTEAFF. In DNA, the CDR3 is TGTGCCAGCAGTTTATGGCCGGTGAACACTGAAGCTTTCTTT. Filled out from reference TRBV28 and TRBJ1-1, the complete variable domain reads DVKVTQSSRYLVKRTGEKVFLECVQDMDHENMFWYRQDPGLGLRLIYFSYDVKMKEKGDIPEGYSVSREKKERFSLILESASTNQTSMYLCASSLWPVNTEAFFGQGTRLTVV.

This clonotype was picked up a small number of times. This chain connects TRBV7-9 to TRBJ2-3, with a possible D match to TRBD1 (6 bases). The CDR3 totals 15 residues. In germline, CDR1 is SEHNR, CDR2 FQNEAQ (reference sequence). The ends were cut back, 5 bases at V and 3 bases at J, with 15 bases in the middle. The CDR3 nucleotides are TGTGCCAGCAGCCGCAACCGGGACATAACAGATACGCAGTATTTT. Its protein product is CASSRNRDITDTQYF.

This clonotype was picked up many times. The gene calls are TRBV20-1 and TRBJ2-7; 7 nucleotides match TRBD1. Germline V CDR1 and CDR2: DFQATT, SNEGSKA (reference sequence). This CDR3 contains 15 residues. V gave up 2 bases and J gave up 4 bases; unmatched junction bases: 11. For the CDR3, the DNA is TGCAGTGCTAGACCTCTACAGGGGACCAATTACGAGCAGTACTTC. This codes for CSARPLQGTNYEQYF.

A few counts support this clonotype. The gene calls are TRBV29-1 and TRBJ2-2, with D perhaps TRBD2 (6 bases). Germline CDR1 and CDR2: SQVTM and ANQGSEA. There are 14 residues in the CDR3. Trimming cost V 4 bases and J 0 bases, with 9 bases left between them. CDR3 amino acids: CSVGTITNTGELFF. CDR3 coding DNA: TGCAGCGTTGGGACTATAACGAACACCGGGGAGCTGTTTTTT.

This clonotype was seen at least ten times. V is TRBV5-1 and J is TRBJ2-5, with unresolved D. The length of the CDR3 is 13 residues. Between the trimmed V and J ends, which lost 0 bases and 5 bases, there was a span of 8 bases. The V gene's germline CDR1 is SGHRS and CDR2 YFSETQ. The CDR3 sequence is CASSLDSRETQYF. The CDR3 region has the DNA TGCGCCAGCAGCTTGGATAGCAGGGAGACCCAGTACTTC.

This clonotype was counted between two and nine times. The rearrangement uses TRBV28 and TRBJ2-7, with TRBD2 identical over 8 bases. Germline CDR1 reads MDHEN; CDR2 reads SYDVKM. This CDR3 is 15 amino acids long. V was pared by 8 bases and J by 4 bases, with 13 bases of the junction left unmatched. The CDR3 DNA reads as TGTGCCAGCGGACCTACACGGTCGGGGGGGTACGAGCAGTACTTC. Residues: CASGPTRSGGYEQYF.

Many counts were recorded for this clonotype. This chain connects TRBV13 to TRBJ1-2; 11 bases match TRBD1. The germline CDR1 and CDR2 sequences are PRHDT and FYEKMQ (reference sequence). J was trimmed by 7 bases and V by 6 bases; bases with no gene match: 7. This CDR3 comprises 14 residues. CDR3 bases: TGTGCCAGCAGGCGGACAGGGGGCGCGTCTGGCTACACCTTC. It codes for CASRRTGGASGYTF.

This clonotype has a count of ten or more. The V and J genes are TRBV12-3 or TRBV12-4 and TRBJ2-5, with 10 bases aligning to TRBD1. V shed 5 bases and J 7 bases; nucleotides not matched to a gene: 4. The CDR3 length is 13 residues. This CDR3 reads CASSDRGRGTQYF. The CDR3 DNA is TGTGCCAGCAGTGACAGGGGGCGTGGGACCCAGTACTTC.

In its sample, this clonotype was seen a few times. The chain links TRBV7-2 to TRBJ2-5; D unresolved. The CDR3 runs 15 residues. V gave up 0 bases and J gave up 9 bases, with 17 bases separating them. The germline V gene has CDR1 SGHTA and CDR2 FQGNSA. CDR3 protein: CASSLALGVGHAQYF. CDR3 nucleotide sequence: TGTGCCAGCAGCTTAGCGCTGGGCGTTGGGCACGCCCAGTACTTC.